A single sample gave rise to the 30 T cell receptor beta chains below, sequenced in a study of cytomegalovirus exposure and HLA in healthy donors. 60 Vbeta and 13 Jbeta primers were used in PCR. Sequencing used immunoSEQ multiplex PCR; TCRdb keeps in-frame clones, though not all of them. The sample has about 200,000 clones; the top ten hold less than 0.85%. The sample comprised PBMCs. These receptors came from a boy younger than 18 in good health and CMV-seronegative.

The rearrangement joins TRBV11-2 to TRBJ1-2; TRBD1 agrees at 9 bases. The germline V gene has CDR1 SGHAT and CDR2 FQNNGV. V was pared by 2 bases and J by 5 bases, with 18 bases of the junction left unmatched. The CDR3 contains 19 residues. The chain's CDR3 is CASSLFSPGQGSIGYGYTF. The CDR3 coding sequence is TGTGCCAGCAGCTTATTCTCACCGGGACAGGGTTCGATAGGGTATGGCTACACCTTC.

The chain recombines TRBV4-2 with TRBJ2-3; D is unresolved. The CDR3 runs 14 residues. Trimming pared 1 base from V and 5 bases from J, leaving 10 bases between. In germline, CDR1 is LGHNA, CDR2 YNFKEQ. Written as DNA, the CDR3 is TGTGCCAGCAGCCAAGTTCGTCAGGTAGATACGCAGTATTTT. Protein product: CASSQVRQVDTQYF.

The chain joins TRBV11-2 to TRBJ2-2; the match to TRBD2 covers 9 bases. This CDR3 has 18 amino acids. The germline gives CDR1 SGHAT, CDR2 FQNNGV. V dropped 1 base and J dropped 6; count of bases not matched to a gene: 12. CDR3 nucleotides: TGTGCCAGCAGCTTAGTGGGGGGACTAGCTATTTCCGCCGGGGAGCTGTTTTTT. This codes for CASSLVGGLAISAGELFF.

The CDR3: CASSRDSSYNEQFF. The CDR3 nucleotides read TGTGCCAGCAGCCGGGACAGCAGCTACAATGAGCAGTTCTTC. The chain recombines TRBV11-1 with TRBJ2-1; TRBD1 agrees at 7 bases. After removal of 5 bases from V and 3 bases from J, the junction contained 4 bases not matched to a gene. There are 14 residues in the CDR3. CDR1 and CDR2 (germline): SGHAT, FQDESV (reference sequence).

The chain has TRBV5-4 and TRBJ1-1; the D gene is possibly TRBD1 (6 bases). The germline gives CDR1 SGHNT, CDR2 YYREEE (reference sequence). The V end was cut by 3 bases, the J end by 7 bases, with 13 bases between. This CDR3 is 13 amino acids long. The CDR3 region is CASSWGGLGEAFF. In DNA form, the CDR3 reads TGTGCCAGCAGCTGGGGGGGGCTTGGTGAAGCTTTCTTT.

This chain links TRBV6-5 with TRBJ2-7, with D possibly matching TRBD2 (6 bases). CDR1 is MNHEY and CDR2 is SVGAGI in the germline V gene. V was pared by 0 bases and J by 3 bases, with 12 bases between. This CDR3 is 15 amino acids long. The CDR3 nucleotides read TGTGCCAGCAGTTACTCATGGAGGGCGGGCTACGAGCAGTACTTC. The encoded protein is CASSYSWRAGYEQYF.

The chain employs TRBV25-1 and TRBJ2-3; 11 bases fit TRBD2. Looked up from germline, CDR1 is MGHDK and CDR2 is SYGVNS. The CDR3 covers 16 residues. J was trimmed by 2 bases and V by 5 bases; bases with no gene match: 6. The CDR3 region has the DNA TGTGCCAGCAGTTCCCTAGCGGGGGGCCTCACAGATACGCAGTATTTT. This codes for CASSSLAGGLTDTQYF.

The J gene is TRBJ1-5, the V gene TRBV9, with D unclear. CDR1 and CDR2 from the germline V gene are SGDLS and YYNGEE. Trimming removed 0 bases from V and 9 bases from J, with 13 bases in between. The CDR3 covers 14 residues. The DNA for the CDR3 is TGTGCCAGCAGCGTAGCCGTAATGTCCGGGCCCCAGCATTTT. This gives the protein CASSVAVMSGPQHF.

The CDR3 reads CASSLGPGRDYGYTF. CDR3 bases: TGTGCCAGCAGCTTGGGTCCCGGTCGGGACTATGGCTACACCTTC. This chain uses TRBV5-4 with TRBJ1-2; no firm D call. The CDR3 extends over 15 amino acids. Germline-derived CDR1 and CDR2 are SGHNT and YYREEE (reference sequence). Trimming shortened V by 0 bases and J by 3 bases, and 12 bases separated the two germline ends.

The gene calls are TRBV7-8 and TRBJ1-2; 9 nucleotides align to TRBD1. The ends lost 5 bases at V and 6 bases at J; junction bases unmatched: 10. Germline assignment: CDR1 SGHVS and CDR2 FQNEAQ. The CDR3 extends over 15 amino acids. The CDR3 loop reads CASSPNRDRVDGYTF. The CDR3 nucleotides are TGTGCCAGCAGCCCTAACCGGGACAGGGTTGATGGCTACACCTTC.

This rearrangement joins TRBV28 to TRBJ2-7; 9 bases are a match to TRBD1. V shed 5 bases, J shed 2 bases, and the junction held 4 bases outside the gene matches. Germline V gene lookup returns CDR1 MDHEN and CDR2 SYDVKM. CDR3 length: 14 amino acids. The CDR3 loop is CASSTRTGAYEQYF. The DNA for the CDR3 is TGTGCCAGCAGTACGCGGACAGGGGCCTACGAGCAGTACTTC. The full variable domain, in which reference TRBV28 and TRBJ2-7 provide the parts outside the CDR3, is DVKVTQSSRYLVKRTGEKVFLECVQDMDHENMFWYRQDPGLGLRLIYFSYDVKMKEKGDIPEGYSVSREKKERFSLILESASTNQTSMYLCASSTRTGAYEQYFGPGTRLTVT.

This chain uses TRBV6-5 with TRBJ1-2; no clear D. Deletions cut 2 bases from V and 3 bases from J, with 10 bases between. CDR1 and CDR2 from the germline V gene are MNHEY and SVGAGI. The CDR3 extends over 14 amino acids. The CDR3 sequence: CASSYHILDYGYTF. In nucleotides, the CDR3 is TGTGCCAGCAGTTACCACATTCTAGACTATGGCTACACCTTC.

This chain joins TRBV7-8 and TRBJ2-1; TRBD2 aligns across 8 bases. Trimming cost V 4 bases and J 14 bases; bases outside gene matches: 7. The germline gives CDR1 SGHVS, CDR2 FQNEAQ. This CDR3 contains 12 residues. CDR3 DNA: TGTGCCAGCAGCTACGAACGGGGGGGAGAGTTCTTC. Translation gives CASSYERGGEFF.

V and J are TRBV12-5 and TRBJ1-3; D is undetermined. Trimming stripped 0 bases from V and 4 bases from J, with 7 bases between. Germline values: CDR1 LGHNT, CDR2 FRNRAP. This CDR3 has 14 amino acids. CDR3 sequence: CASGLVSEGNTIYF. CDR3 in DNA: TGTGCTAGTGGTTTGGTATCGGAGGGAAACACCATATATTTT.

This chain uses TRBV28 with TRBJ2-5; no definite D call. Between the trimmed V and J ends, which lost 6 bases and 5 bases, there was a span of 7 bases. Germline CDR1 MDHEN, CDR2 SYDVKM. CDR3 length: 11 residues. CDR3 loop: CASSSRETQYF. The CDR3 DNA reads TGTGCCAGCAGCTCGAGGGAGACCCAGTACTTC.

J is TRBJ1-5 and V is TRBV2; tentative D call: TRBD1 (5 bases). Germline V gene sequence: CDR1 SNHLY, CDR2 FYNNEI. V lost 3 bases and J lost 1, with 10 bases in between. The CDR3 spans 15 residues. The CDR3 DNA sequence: TGTGCCAGCAGTGATGCAGGGTTAAGCAATCAGCCCCAGCATTTT. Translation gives CASSDAGLSNQPQHF.

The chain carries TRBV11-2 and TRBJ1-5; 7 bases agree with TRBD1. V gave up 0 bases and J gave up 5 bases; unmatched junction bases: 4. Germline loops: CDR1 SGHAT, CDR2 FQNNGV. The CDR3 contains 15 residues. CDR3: CASSLDARGDQPQHF. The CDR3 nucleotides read TGTGCCAGCAGCTTAGATGCCAGGGGGGATCAGCCCCAGCATTTT.

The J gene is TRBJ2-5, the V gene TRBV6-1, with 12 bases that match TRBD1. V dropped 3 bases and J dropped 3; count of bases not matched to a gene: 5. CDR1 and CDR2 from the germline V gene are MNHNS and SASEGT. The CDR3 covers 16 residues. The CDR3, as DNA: TGTGCCAGCAGTGAGGGACAGGGGGCATGGGAAGAGACCCAGTACTTC. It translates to CASSEGQGAWEETQYF.

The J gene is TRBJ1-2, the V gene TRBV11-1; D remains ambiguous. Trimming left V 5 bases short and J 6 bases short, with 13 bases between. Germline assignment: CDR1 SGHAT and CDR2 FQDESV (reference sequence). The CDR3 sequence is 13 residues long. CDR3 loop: CASSQQAGNGYTF. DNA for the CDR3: TGTGCCAGCAGCCAGCAGGCGGGGAATGGCTACACCTTC.

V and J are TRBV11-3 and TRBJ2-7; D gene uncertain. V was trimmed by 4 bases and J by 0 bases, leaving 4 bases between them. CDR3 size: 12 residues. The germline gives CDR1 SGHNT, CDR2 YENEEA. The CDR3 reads CASSSNSYEQYF. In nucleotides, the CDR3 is TGTGCCAGCAGCTCAAACTCCTACGAGCAGTACTTC.

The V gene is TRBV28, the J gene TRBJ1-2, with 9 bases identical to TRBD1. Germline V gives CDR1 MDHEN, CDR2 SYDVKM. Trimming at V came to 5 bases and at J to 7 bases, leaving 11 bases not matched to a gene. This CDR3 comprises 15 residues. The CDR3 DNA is TGTGCCAGCAGTGAGACAGGGGGTATTCTCTCTGGCTACACCTTC. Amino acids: CASSETGGILSGYTF.

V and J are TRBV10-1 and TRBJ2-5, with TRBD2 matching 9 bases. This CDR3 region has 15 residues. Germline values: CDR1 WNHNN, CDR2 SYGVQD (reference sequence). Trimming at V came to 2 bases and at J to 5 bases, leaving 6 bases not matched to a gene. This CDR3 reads CASSEGLARSETQYF. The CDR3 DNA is TGCGCCAGCAGTGAGGGACTAGCGCGATCGGAGACCCAGTACTTC.

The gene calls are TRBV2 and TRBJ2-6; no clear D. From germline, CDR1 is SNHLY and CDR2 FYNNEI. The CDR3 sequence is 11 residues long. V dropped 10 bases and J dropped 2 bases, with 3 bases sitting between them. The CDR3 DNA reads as TGTGCCACCGCTGGGGCCAACGTCCTGACTTTC. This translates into CATAGANVLTF.

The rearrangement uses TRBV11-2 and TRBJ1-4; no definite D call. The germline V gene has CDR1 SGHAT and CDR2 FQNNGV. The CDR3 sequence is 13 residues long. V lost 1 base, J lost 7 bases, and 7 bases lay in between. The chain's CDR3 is CASSLVLFEKLFF. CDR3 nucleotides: TGTGCCAGCAGCTTAGTCTTATTTGAAAAACTGTTTTTT.

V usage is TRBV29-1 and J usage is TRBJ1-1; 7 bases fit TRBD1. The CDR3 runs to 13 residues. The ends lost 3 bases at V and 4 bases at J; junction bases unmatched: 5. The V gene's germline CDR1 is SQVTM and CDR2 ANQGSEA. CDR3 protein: CSVETGLGTEAFF. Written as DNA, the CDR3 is TGCAGCGTTGAGACAGGGTTGGGCACTGAAGCTTTCTTT.

The DNA of the CDR3 is TGTGCCAGCACCCCCGGGCGGGGGGCAAGGCCCTACGAGCAGTACTTC. Its protein is CASTPGRGARPYEQYF. The V gene is TRBV7-8, the J gene TRBJ2-7, with 8 nucleotides matching TRBD2. The trim removed 7 bases at V and 2 bases at J, leaving 13 bases unmatched. This CDR3 region has 16 residues. The germline V gene encodes CDR1 SGHVS and CDR2 FQNEAQ.

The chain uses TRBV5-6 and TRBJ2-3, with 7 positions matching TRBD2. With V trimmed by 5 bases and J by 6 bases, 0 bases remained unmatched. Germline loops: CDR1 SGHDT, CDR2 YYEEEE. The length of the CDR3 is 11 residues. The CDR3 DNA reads TGTGCCAGCAGAGCGGGGGATACGCAGTATTTT. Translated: CASRAGDTQYF.

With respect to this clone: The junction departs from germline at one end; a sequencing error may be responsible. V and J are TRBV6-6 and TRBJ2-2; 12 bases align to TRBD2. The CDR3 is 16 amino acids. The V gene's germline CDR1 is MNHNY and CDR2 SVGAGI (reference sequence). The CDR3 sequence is CASSHTSGGRTGELLF. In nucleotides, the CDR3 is TGTGCCAGCAGCCACACTAGCGGGGGGAGGACCGGGGAGCTGCTTTTT.

CDR3 residues: CASSLTGAAEAFF. The CDR3 bases are TGTGCCAGCAGTTTAACAGGGGCAGCTGAAGCTTTCTTT. The chain carries TRBV28 and TRBJ1-1; 7 bases are a match to TRBD1. Germline V CDR1 and CDR2: MDHEN, SYDVKM. This CDR3 spans 13 amino acids. V was pared by 2 bases and J by 6 bases, with 3 bases of the junction left unmatched.

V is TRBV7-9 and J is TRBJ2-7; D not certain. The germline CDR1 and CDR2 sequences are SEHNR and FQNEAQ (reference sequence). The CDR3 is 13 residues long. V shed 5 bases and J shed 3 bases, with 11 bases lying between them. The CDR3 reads CASSQPWSYEQYF. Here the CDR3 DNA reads TGTGCCAGCAGCCAGCCATGGAGCTACGAGCAGTACTTC.